The rows below give T cell receptor beta chains drawn from one sample of a study of cytomegalovirus exposure and HLA in healthy donors. This table comes from immunoSEQ multiplex PCR, and its TCRdb copy is limited to in-frame clones, with some not included. The sample includes around 56,000 clones, about 91% of them seen just once. Sequencing used PBMCs. These TCRs come from a young woman in good health and CMV-seronegative. Each CDR3 is given without its conserved first and last residue. The order of the fields is V gene, CDR3 length, J gene, CDR3 protein.

TRBV6-1,12,TRBJ2-7,ASSAQRGSYEQY
TRBV6-5,12,TRBJ1-5,ASSKGQQNQPQH
TRBV28,11,TRBJ2-7,ASLQGGSYEQY
TRBV28,16,TRBJ2-1,ASSLGIAGGPNYNEQF
TRBV30,13,TRBJ1-5,AWSVQGGSNQPQH
TRBV10-1,14,TRBJ2-7,ASSEMLGGSNYEQY
TRBV10-3,15,TRBJ1-6,AISVAPRGTHNSPLH
TRBV9,11,TRBJ2-4,ASSAAGDDIQY
TRBV5-1,13,TRBJ1-4,ASSPGGQGNEKLF
TRBV28,13,TRBJ2-7,ASTPAVYTLGEQY
TRBV7-2,11,TRBJ2-7,ASSLTSVYEQY
TRBV30,12,TRBJ1-4,AWSRQGSREKLF
TRBV2,11,TRBJ1-2,ASSKNAGVGYT
TRBV29-1,9,TRBJ1-2,SVDRVYGYT
TRBV10-2,15,TRBJ1-2,ASTQWDRAGVNYGYT
TRBV19,12,TRBJ2-2,ASSTDRGTGELF
TRBV4-2,13,TRBJ1-6,ASSQVVRGNSPLH
TRBV30,14,TRBJ1-2,AWSGSRTGRVEGYT
TRBV6-6,12,TRBJ2-2,ASRDNANTGELF
TRBV5-1,11,TRBJ1-1,ASSFQGNTEAF
TRBV5-1,17,TRBJ2-6,ASSFRGSGESSGANVLT
TRBV6-1,12,TRBJ1-6,ASRKDRENSPLH
TRBV5-4,13,TRBJ2-5,ASSLTGGEQETQY
TRBV4-1,14,TRBJ2-5,ASSHPGLAGEETQY
TRBV7-7,13,TRBJ2-1,ASSLTGSSYNEQF
TRBV29-1,13,TRBJ2-4,SVEDVRQGRDIQY
TRBV10-3,10,TRBJ2-7,AIAGGTYEQY
TRBV6-5,12,TRBJ1-1,ASSFHPRDTEAF
TRBV11-2,11,TRBJ2-7,ASSLDRGREQY
TRBV4-2,16,TRBJ2-7,ASSQGSRTSGNSYEQY